The 22 T cell receptor beta chains below come from one sample, sequenced in a study of cytomegalovirus exposure and HLA in healthy donors. With 60 Vbeta and 13 Jbeta primers, the PCR was carried out. Profiling relied on immunoSEQ multiplex PCR, and the TCRdb table lists in-frame clones only, not all of them. The profile shows 50,000 or so clones, about 77% of them singletons. Sequenced material: PBMCs. The receptors come from a woman aged 40 to 50 in good health and CMV-seropositive.

The V and J genes are TRBV7-9 and TRBJ2-5; D ambiguous. Between the trimmed V and J ends, which lost 1 base and 4 bases, there was a span of 10 bases. The CDR3 sequence is 14 residues long. CDR1 is SEHNR, CDR2 FQNEAQ, per germline (reference sequence). CDR3 sequence: CASSLVGRGETQYF. CDR3 in DNA: TGTGCCAGCAGCTTAGTGGGTCGAGGAGAGACCCAGTACTTC.

There are a few counts of this clone. The chain has TRBV4-3 and TRBJ1-3, with D perhaps matching TRBD1 (6 bases). The V end was cut by 4 bases, the J end by 8 bases, with 21 bases between. The CDR3 spans 16 residues. Germline V gene lookup returns CDR1 LGHNA and CDR2 YSLEER. The CDR3 sequence: CASSLKRGGMGDTIYF. The CDR3 coding sequence is TGCGCCAGCAGCCTTAAAAGGGGGGGGATGGGGGACACCATATATTTT.

The chain uses TRBV7-2 and TRBJ2-7; TRBD2 agrees at 8 bases. CDR3 length: 16 residues. CDR1 is SGHTA, CDR2 FQGNSA, per germline. Trimming at V came to 2 bases and at J to 1 base, leaving 7 bases not matched to a gene. CDR3 bases: TGTGCCAGCAGCTTATCGGGCGGGGGGCAGTCCTACGAGCAGTACTTC. Translating gives CASSLSGGGQSYEQYF.

This clone has just one count. This chain links TRBV2 with TRBJ1-6, with no clear D. Germline loops: CDR1 SNHLY, CDR2 FYNNEI. V was clipped by 5 bases and J by 9 bases, with 11 bases between them. This CDR3 contains 13 residues. The CDR3 loop reads CASSSTPGSPLHF. The CDR3 DNA reads as TGTGCCAGCAGTTCCACCCCGGGTTCACCCCTCCACTTT.

The genes are TRBV4-2 and TRBJ1-1; D not resolved. Trimming took off 3 bases at V and 4 bases at J, with 12 bases between the two ends. Per the germline V gene, CDR1 is LGHNA and CDR2 is YNFKEQ. The CDR3 totals 14 residues. The CDR3 sequence: CASSQSNRGTEAFF. DNA for the CDR3: TGTGCCAGCAGCCAGTCAAATCGGGGCACTGAAGCTTTCTTT.

This chain connects TRBV29-1 to TRBJ2-3; D unclear. The CDR3 consists of 13 residues. Germline V gene lookup returns CDR1 SQVTM and CDR2 ANQGSEA. V lost 5 bases and J lost 5, with 14 bases in between. The CDR3 loop is CSVPGPVVDTQYF. The CDR3 DNA reads as TGCAGCGTTCCAGGCCCGGTCGTAGATACGCAGTATTTT.

V gene TRBV2 combines with J gene TRBJ1-1; D not certain. With 6 bases removed from V and 1 base from J, the gap between germline ends came to 15 bases. This CDR3 contains 15 residues. CDR1 is SNHLY, CDR2 FYNNEI, per germline. The CDR3 is CASRDHDKTNTEAFF. The CDR3 region has the DNA TGTGCCAGCAGAGACCACGACAAAACGAACACTGAAGCTTTCTTT.

This clone has a handful of counts. The chain has TRBV5-8 and TRBJ2-2, with D tentatively TRBD1 (6 bases). This CDR3 has 15 amino acids. Germline V lookup: CDR1 SGHTS, CDR2 YDEGEE. The ends were cut back, 0 bases at V and 6 bases at J, with 12 bases in the middle. The CDR3 here is CASSLAPGEPGELFF. In nucleotides, the CDR3 is TGTGCCAGCAGCTTGGCCCCAGGGGAGCCCGGGGAGCTGTTTTTT.

The CDR3 is CASSQDFFYEQYF. DNA for the CDR3: TGTGCCAGCAGCCAAGACTTTTTCTACGAGCAGTACTTC. This chain links TRBV5-4 with TRBJ2-7, with D hard to call. This CDR3 region has 13 residues. Germline CDR1 is SGHNT and CDR2 is YYREEE (reference sequence). V dropped 4 bases and J dropped 3 bases, with 11 bases sitting between them.

This clone was seen a handful of times. The chain couples TRBV6-5 to TRBJ1-1, with D possibly matching TRBD1 (5 bases). The germline V gene has CDR1 MNHEY and CDR2 SVGAGI. The CDR3 covers 14 residues. Trimming left V 5 bases short and J 1 base short, with 11 bases between. DNA of the CDR3: TGTGCCAGCAGTCGCCGCGGGGGGAACACTGAAGCTTTCTTT. This encodes CASSRRGGNTEAFF.

The V and J genes are TRBV5-1 and TRBJ2-2; 7 positions agree with TRBD1. After removal of 4 bases from V and 5 bases from J, the junction contained 5 bases not matched to a gene. The CDR3 contains 14 residues. CDR1 and CDR2 (germline): SGHRS, YFSETQ. In nucleotides, the CDR3 is TGCGCCAGCAGCATATCAGGGGGAACCGGGGAGCTGTTTTTT. Translation gives CASSISGGTGELFF.

The chain uses TRBV13 and TRBJ2-7; 9 bases are shared with TRBD2. This CDR3 is built from 15 residues. In germline, CDR1 is PRHDT, CDR2 FYEKMQ (reference sequence). The junction had 11 bases not matched to a gene; V was cut back by 5 bases and J by 6 bases. DNA of the CDR3: TGTGCCAGCAGCCCAAGGGGCGGGGGGGCCGGCGAGCAGTACTTC. This translates into CASSPRGGGAGEQYF.

The chain links TRBV4-3 to TRBJ2-5; D might be TRBD2 (5 bases). The V gene's germline CDR1 is LGHNA and CDR2 YSLEER. V lost 1 base and J lost 4, with 7 bases in between. The CDR3 sequence is 13 residues long. CDR3 DNA sequence: TGCGCCAGCAGCCAAGGGGCGGGAGAGACCCAGTACTTC. As protein: CASSQGAGETQYF.

This clone was detected only a few times. V is TRBV30 and J is TRBJ1-1, with 10 bases that match TRBD1. The V and J ends lost 5 bases and 0 bases, in that order; junction bases with no gene match: 0. This CDR3 region has 13 residues. From germline, CDR1 is GTSNPN and CDR2 SVGIG (reference sequence). DNA of the CDR3: TGTGCCTGGGACAGGGGGCTGAACACTGAAGCTTTCTTT. As protein: CAWDRGLNTEAFF.

The chain combines TRBV7-6 with TRBJ1-5, with D perhaps TRBD1 (5 bases). The CDR3 length is 13 residues. Trimming removed 6 bases from V and 6 bases from J, with 12 bases in between. The germline V gene has CDR1 SGHVS and CDR2 FNYEAQ. For the CDR3, the DNA is TGTGCCAGCAGTAGGGGTCTCAGTCAGCCCCAGCATTTT. It specifies CASSRGLSQPQHF.

The gene calls are TRBV9 and TRBJ2-1; 8 bases match TRBD2. This CDR3 spans 14 amino acids. Looked up from germline, CDR1 is SGDLS and CDR2 is YYNGEE. The V gene end was trimmed by 0 bases and the J gene end by 8 bases; junction bases not matched to a gene: 4. In DNA, the CDR3 is TGTGCCAGCAGCGTAGAATTAGCGGGGCATGAGCAGTTCTTC. Residues: CASSVELAGHEQFF. Full variable domain (rest looked up from reference TRBV9 and TRBJ2-1): DSGVTQTPKHLITATGQRVTLRCSPRSGDLSVYWYQQSLDQGLQFLIQYYNGEERAKGNILERFSAQQFPDLHSELNLSSLELGDSALYFCASSVELAGHEQFFGPGTRLTVL.

The genes are TRBV7-6 and TRBJ1-6, with D hard to call. This CDR3 spans 16 amino acids. The V gene's germline CDR1 is SGHVS and CDR2 FNYEAQ. CDR3 DNA: TGTCCCCCACCCCGAGAGAGAAGCTCCTATAATTCACCCCTCCACTTT. Amino acid sequence: CPPPRERSSYNSPLHF.

This clone was observed a few times. V gene TRBV19 combines with J gene TRBJ1-1; TRBD1 agrees at 8 bases. This CDR3 region has 12 residues. J gave up 4 bases and V 9 bases, and 4 bases lay outside the gene matches. Germline V gene sequence: CDR1 LNHDA, CDR2 SQIVND (reference sequence). In DNA, the CDR3 is TGTGCCAGCAGGGGGCTCGGCACTGAAGCTTTCTTT. This sequence encodes CASRGLGTEAFF.

This chain uses TRBV4-3 with TRBJ1-1, with TRBD1 matching 10 bases. From germline, CDR1 is LGHNA and CDR2 YSLEER. The CDR3 is made up of 14 amino acids. With 4 bases clipped from V and 6 bases from J, the junction kept 5 bases outside the gene matches. The DNA of the CDR3 is TGCGCCAGCAGCCTCGGACAGGGGGAGCCTGAAGCTTTCTTT. Protein product: CASSLGQGEPEAFF.

CDR3 in DNA: TGTGCCAGAGGGCGACAGGGCAATCAGCCCCAGCATTTT. Translation: CARGRQGNQPQHF. This chain links TRBV25-1 with TRBJ1-5, with D possibly matching TRBD1 (6 bases). Trimming stripped 9 bases from V and 2 bases from J, with 11 bases between. The CDR3 sequence is 13 residues long. Germline assignment: CDR1 MGHDK and CDR2 SYGVNS.

The V gene is TRBV28, the J gene TRBJ2-7, with D unclear. CDR3 size: 13 residues. V lost 7 bases and J lost 3, with 13 bases in between. Germline CDR1 MDHEN, CDR2 SYDVKM. CDR3 residues: CASNSRAYYEQYF. The CDR3 nucleotides are TGTGCCAGCAACTCCCGTGCTTACTACGAGCAGTACTTC.

The V and J genes are TRBV30 and TRBJ1-4, with 7 bases that match TRBD1. This CDR3 is 13 amino acids long. CDR1 and CDR2 (germline): GTSNPN, SVGIG (reference sequence). J was trimmed by 4 bases and V by 6 bases; bases with no gene match: 5. CDR3 DNA sequence: TGTGCCTGCTGGGACAGCCTTAATGAAAAACTGTTTTTT. Translating gives CACWDSLNEKLFF.